The 16 T cell receptor beta chains given below trace back to one sample, sequenced in a study of blood T cells in healthy people across ages. Primed by a sample-barcoded 5' primer and a J-beta primer mix, a second PCR proceeded for about 6 to 12 cycles. TCRdb ran MiXCR on the 5' RACE reads and lists one entry per CDR3 protein. The sample carries about 780,000 distinct CDR3 sequences, roughly 26% recorded once. These data also formed part of another study, on T cells of mothers and their children.

Material: blood. Source of these receptors: a boy younger than 18 in good health.

This clonotype was detected a few times. The J gene is TRBJ1-2, the V gene TRBV20-1; perhaps TRBD1 as D (6 bases). The germline V gene has CDR1 DFQATT and CDR2 SNEGSKA (reference sequence). The CDR3 covers 14 residues. Trimming removed 5 bases from V and 7 bases from J, with 20 bases in between. The CDR3 is CSAFPGQYGSGYTF. The CDR3 bases are TGCAGTGCTTTTCCGGGACAATATGGATCTGGCTACACCTTC.

This clonotype was seen only a few times. The CDR3 DNA reads as TGTGCCAGCAGCCAAGATCGGGCAGGGGGTTATGGCTACACCTTC. Translation gives CASSQDRAGGYGYTF. V is TRBV3-1 and J is TRBJ1-2; the match to TRBD1 covers 7 bases. The CDR3 consists of 15 residues. After removal of 0 bases from V and 5 bases from J, the junction contained 6 bases not matched to a gene. Germline-derived CDR1 and CDR2 are LGHDT and YNNKEL (reference sequence).

The V and J genes are TRBV4-2 and TRBJ2-7; D possibly matches TRBD1 or TRBD2 (5 bases each). Trimming removed 4 bases at V and 0 bases at J, with 19 bases between. Germline CDR1 LGHNA, CDR2 YNFKEQ. The CDR3 runs to 17 residues. The CDR3 protein is CASSLGTFRASSYEQYF. For the CDR3, the DNA is TGTGCCAGCAGCCTCGGGACGTTCAGGGCCTCCTCCTACGAGCAGTACTTC.

This chain joins TRBV28 and TRBJ2-3, with a weak D call TRBD2 (5 bases). The CDR3 length is 14 residues. With 9 bases removed from V and 1 base from J, the gap between germline ends came to 14 bases. The V gene's germline CDR1 is MDHEN and CDR2 SYDVKM. The CDR3 is CASSRAEGTDTQYF. The CDR3 nucleotides are TGTGCCAGTTCCCGAGCGGAGGGCACAGATACGCAGTATTTT.

This clonotype was counted between two and nine times. The DNA of the CDR3 is TGCAGTGCTAGATCGCCAGGCTACACCTTC. Translating it yields CSARSPGYTF. J is TRBJ1-2 and V is TRBV20-1; D gene uncertain. Germline V gene lookup returns CDR1 DFQATT and CDR2 SNEGSKA (reference sequence). V lost 2 bases to trimming and J lost 8 bases, with 6 bases between them. The CDR3 is made up of 10 amino acids.

In this sample, this clonotype turned up a few times. The chain is built from TRBV4-2 and TRBJ1-2, with 7 bases fitting TRBD1. V trimming: 4 bases; J trimming: 2 bases; junction bases outside the gene matches: 7. This CDR3 has 15 residues. Germline loops: CDR1 LGHNA, CDR2 YNFKEQ. The CDR3 DNA follows: TGTGCCAGCAGCCGAGACAGGGAAGGAAACTATGGCTACACCTTC. It specifies CASSRDREGNYGYTF.

The V call is TRBV9, the J call TRBJ1-4, with D uncertain. Germline V gene sequence: CDR1 SGDLS, CDR2 YYNGEE. This CDR3 is built from 14 residues. V dropped 0 bases and J dropped 3 bases, with 6 bases sitting between them. DNA for the CDR3: TGTGCCAGCAGCGTAGGGGATGCTAATGAAAAACTGTTTTTT. This gives the protein CASSVGDANEKLFF.

This clonotype was seen a few times. The chain employs TRBV7-8 and TRBJ2-5; D is perhaps TRBD2 (5 bases). Gene TRBJ2-7 matches the end of the DNA better, so the J call may be wrong. Germline assignment: CDR1 SGHVS and CDR2 FQNEAQ. CDR3 size: 13 residues. CDR3 nucleotide sequence: TGTGCCAGCAGCTTGTCAGGACTCTACGAGCAGTACTTC. This translates into CASSLSGLYEQYF.

The chain carries TRBV30 and TRBJ2-6; 10 nucleotides match TRBD1. The germline V gene encodes CDR1 GTSNPN and CDR2 SVGIG (reference sequence). V shed 3 bases and J 1 base; nucleotides not matched to a gene: 6. CDR3 length: 17 amino acids. The CDR3, as DNA: TGTGCCTGGAGACGGAGACAGGGGGCTTCTGGGGCCAACGTCCTGACTTTC. Its protein product is CAWRRRQGASGANVLTF.

The V gene is TRBV29-1, the J gene TRBJ2-1; no definite D call. V lost 2 bases and J 7 bases, leaving 15 bases between the germline ends. The CDR3 consists of 14 residues. Germline CDR1 and CDR2: SQVTM and ANQGSEA. CDR3 DNA: TGCAGCGTTGAACGTGCGTTGGGCGTTAATGAGCAGTTCTTC. The encoded protein is CSVERALGVNEQFF.

This clonotype was recorded a few times. The chain has TRBV27 and TRBJ2-7, with D possibly TRBD1 on 6 matching bases. This CDR3 spans 11 amino acids. Trimming pared 8 bases from V and 6 bases from J, leaving 11 bases between. The germline CDR1 and CDR2 sequences are MNHEY and SMNVEV (reference sequence). CDR3 bases: TGTGCCAGCCGCCAGGGGCTCGAGCAGTACTTC. Its translation is CASRQGLEQYF.

This clonotype came up a few times. The rearrangement uses TRBV6-5 and TRBJ1-2; weak D call: TRBD1 (5 bases). The CDR3 runs 13 residues. Trimming took 6 bases from V and 8 from J, leaving 16 bases between them. Germline-derived CDR1 and CDR2 are MNHEY and SVGAGI. Here the CDR3 reads CASRAKGTRGYTF. CDR3 nucleotides: TGTGCCAGCAGAGCAAAGGGGACGAGGGGCTACACCTTC.

The rearrangement uses TRBV24-1 and TRBJ2-5; tentative D call: TRBD2 (6 bases). Germline V gene data show CDR1 as KGHDR and CDR2 as SFDVKD. The CDR3 has 14 amino acids. Trimming removed 3 bases at V and 2 bases at J, with 9 bases between. In nucleotides, the CDR3 is TGTGCCACCAGTGATGCGGGGCTTCAAGAGACCCAGTACTTC. Translating gives CATSDAGLQETQYF.

This chain uses TRBV7-2 with TRBJ2-7, with D possibly called TRBD1 or TRBD2 (7 bases each). CDR1 SGHTA and CDR2 FQGNSA come from the germline V gene. The CDR3 consists of 15 residues. The V end was cut by 5 bases, the J end by 0 bases, with 14 bases between. CDR3 bases: TGTGCCAGCAGCAGGGAGGGACAGCACTCCTACGAGCAGTACTTC. Its protein product is CASSREGQHSYEQYF. The complete variable domain, with remaining parts taken from reference TRBV7-2 and TRBJ2-7, reads GAGVSQSPSNKVTEKGKDVELRCDPISGHTALYWYRQSLGQGLEFLIYFQGNSAPDKSGLPSDRFSAERTGGSVSTLTIQRTQQEDSAVYLCASSREGQHSYEQYFGPGTRLTVT.

V and J are TRBV20-1 and TRBJ2-5; 15 positions match TRBD2. The CDR3 length is 17 residues. Germline loops: CDR1 DFQATT, CDR2 SNEGSKA (reference sequence). Losses at the gene ends were 6 bases for V and 5 bases for J; bases not matched to a gene: 13. The CDR3 nucleotides are TGCAGTGCCCATAGGACTAGCGGGAGGGTCCGTCTGGAGACCCAGTACTTC. It encodes CSAHRTSGRVRLETQYF.

V and J are TRBV7-9 and TRBJ1-4, with D possibly TRBD1 on 6 matching bases. The CDR3 extends over 14 amino acids. Trimming took off 6 bases at V and 5 bases at J, with 13 bases between the two ends. From germline, CDR1 is SEHNR and CDR2 FQNEAQ (reference sequence). CDR3 region: CASRTGGTNEKLFF. The DNA of the CDR3 is TGTGCCAGCAGGACAGGAGGAACAAATGAAAAACTGTTTTTT. The variable domain in full, with the rest retrieved from reference TRBV7-9 and TRBJ1-4, is DTGVSQNPRHKITKRGQNVTFRCDPISEHNRLYWYRQTLGQGPEFLTYFQNEAQLEKSRLLSDRFSAERPKGSFSTLEIQRTEQGDSAMYLCASRTGGTNEKLFFGSGTQLSVL.